The next 9 T cell receptor beta chains were all read from a single sample in a study of cytomegalovirus exposure and HLA in healthy donors (dated by TCRdb to about 2017). The method was the immunoSEQ multiplex PCR assay. The multiplex PCR relied on a mix of 60 forward primers for TCR Vbeta segments and 13 reverse primers for TCR Jbeta segments. TCRdb took over this immuneACCESS table, retaining in-frame rearrangements with V and J assigned. Such tables are incomplete; in checked studies, under half of the missing clones stem from an unresolved V gene, and the remainder is unexplained. A total of about 120,000 clones appear in this sample, roughly 80% of them only once. The top ten clones comprise around 4% of the sample. Sequences were obtained from PBMCs. These receptors were taken from a middle-aged woman in good health and CMV-seronegative.

The V gene is TRBV4-3, the J gene TRBJ2-3; 8 nucleotides line up with TRBD2. This CDR3 spans 17 amino acids. The J segment lost 5 bases and the V segment lost 4 bases, leaving 14 bases of the junction unmatched. CDR1 LGHNA and CDR2 YSLEER come from the germline V gene. The DNA for the CDR3 is TGCGCCAGCAGCCGCAGAGGGGGTAGCGGGGTTGGAGATACGCAGTATTTT. This translates into CASSRRGGSGVGDTQYF.

This clone was detected many times. The rearrangement links TRBV4-3 to TRBJ1-3; no reliable D call. This CDR3 spans 17 amino acids. V lost 0 bases and J lost 0, with 12 bases in between. Germline V lookup: CDR1 LGHNA, CDR2 YSLEER. The CDR3 DNA reads TGCGCCAGCAGCCAAGATCCGGAGTTTTCCTCTGGAAACACCATATATTTT. This encodes CASSQDPEFSSGNTIYF.

V usage is TRBV4-1 and J usage is TRBJ1-1; 7 positions agree with TRBD1. Trimming removed 4 bases from V and 0 bases from J; junction bases left unmatched: 5. The CDR3 has 15 amino acids. Germline V lookup: CDR1 MGHRA, CDR2 YSYEKL. The CDR3 bases are TGCGCCAGCAGCCCTGTAAGGGGGCTGAACACTGAAGCTTTCTTT. It translates to CASSPVRGLNTEAFF.

This clone showed up just a few times. The chain carries TRBV5-1 and TRBJ2-3; D possibly corresponds to TRBD1 (6 bases). The V end was cut by 4 bases, the J end by 0 bases, with 15 bases between. Germline V gene lookup returns CDR1 SGHRS and CDR2 YFSETQ. The CDR3 is 16 residues long. The CDR3 loop is CASSTRTEPSTDTQYF. The CDR3 nucleotides read TGCGCCAGCAGCACCCGGACAGAACCTAGCACAGATACGCAGTATTTT.

The V call is TRBV11-1, the J call TRBJ2-1, with 12 bases that match TRBD2. The CDR3 contains 17 residues. CDR1 SGHAT and CDR2 FQDESV come from the germline V gene (reference sequence). The V and J ends lost 8 bases and 9 bases, in that order; junction bases with no gene match: 17. As DNA, the CDR3 is TGTGCCAGCGCCCTCCAGGGGGCTAGCGGGGGGGGCGGTGAGCAGTTCTTC. Residues: CASALQGASGGGGEQFF.

This sequence joins TRBV5-4 and TRBJ2-7, with 10 bases that match TRBD1. CDR1 SGHNT and CDR2 YYREEE come from the germline V gene (reference sequence). CDR3 length: 14 amino acids. J was trimmed by 6 bases and V by 7 bases; bases with no gene match: 10. The CDR3: CASALGTGVSEQYF. The CDR3 DNA reads TGTGCCAGCGCTCTCGGGACAGGGGTGAGCGAGCAGTACTTC.

The V and J genes are TRBV11-2 and TRBJ2-1, with 10 bases matching TRBD2. Trimming at V came to 4 bases and at J to 9 bases, leaving 15 bases not matched to a gene. This CDR3 is 17 amino acids long. Germline-derived CDR1 and CDR2 are SGHAT and FQNNGV. CDR3 nucleotides: TGTGCCAGCAGCTCCCTGGCGCTAGCGGGAGAAGTAGGTGAGCAGTTCTTC. Protein: CASSSLALAGEVGEQFF.

The V and J genes are TRBV12-5 and TRBJ2-1; 11 bases map to TRBD2. Trimming took 5 bases from V and 0 from J; bases not matched to a gene: 12. Germline CDR1 is LGHNT and CDR2 is FRNRAP. The CDR3 length is 19 residues. CDR3 nucleotide sequence: TGTGCTAGTGGTCCCGGACTAGCGGGCGGCCCCAGCTCCTACAATGAGCAGTTCTTC. Translated, it gives CASGPGLAGGPSSYNEQFF. Using reference TRBV12-5 and TRBJ2-1 for the parts outside the CDR3, the full variable domain is DARVTQTPRHKVTEMGQEVTMRCQPILGHNTVFWYRQTMMQGLELLAYFRNRAPLDDSGMPKDRFSAEMPDATLATLKIQPSEPRDSAVYFCASGPGLAGGPSSYNEQFFGPGTRLTVL.

This chain joins TRBV5-1 and TRBJ2-5, with TRBD1 identical over 11 bases. Losses at the gene ends were 4 bases for V and 5 bases for J; bases not matched to a gene: 10. CDR3 length: 16 amino acids. CDR1 is SGHRS, CDR2 YFSETQ, per germline. The CDR3 coding sequence is TGCGCCAGCAGCCCCGGCACCGGGACAGGGGGGGAGACCCAGTACTTC. Amino acids: CASSPGTGTGGETQYF.